This T cell receptor (beta chain) is drawn from a study of blood T cell repertoires in COVID-19. Study-wide background: Collection of acute and convalescent COVID-19 samples took place in the United States, Italy and Spain. Sources were T cells, B-cell-depleted T cells, or PBMCs; the material itself was cDNA or gDNA.

The CDR3 consists of 15 residues. Germline V gene sequence: CDR1 MNHEY, CDR2 SVGAGI. V was pared by 4 bases and J by 0 bases, with 10 bases between. Those who participated ranged in age from about 18 to 89 years and resided in under 25 US areas. The table came from immunoSEQ multiplex PCR; TCRdb's copy has only in-frame clones and leaves some out. This repertoire shows about 240,000 clones, approximately 88% found once; its top ten account for 2.6%. This sequence originates from a woman in her twenties or thirties with acute COVID-19. The rearrangement uses TRBV6-5 and TRBJ1-3, with a tentative D call TRBD1 (6 bases). Sequenced material: PBMCs or T cells enriched from blood (not recorded which). CDR3 region: CASSFMTGSGNTIYF. CDR3 nucleotide sequence: TGTGCCAGCAGTTTCATGACAGGCTCTGGAAACACCATATATTTT.